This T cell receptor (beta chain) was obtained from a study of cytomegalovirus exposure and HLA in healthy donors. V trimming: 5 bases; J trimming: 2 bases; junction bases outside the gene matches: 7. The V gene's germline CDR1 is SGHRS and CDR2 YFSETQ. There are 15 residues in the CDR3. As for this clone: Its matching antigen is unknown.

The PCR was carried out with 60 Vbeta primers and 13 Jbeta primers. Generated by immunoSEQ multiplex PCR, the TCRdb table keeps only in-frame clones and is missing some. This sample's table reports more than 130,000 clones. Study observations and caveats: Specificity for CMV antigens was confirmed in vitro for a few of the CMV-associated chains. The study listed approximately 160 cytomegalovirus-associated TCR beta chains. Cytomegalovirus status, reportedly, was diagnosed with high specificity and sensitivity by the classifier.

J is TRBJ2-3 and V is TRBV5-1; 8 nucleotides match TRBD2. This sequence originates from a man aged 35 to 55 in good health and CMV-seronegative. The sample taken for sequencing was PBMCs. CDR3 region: CASRNSGAPTDTQYF. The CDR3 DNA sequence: TGCGCCAGCAGAAATAGCGGGGCCCCCACAGATACGCAGTATTTT.